Listed below are T cell receptor beta chains from one sample, sequenced in a study of shared T cell receptors in the human thymus. Sequencing was performed with immunoSEQ multiplex PCR; in TCRdb, only in-frame clones are kept and a portion is missing. The data show 500,000 to 750,000 clones, with around nine tenths seen just once and about 0.01% held by the top ten. The same data also contributed to another study, on human thymus T cells.

Material: thymocytes. These TCRs come from a boy in the first two years of life with a congenital heart defect. CDR3s include the opening cysteine and the closing phenylalanine or tryptophan.

J,V,CDR3
TRBJ2-7,TRBV29-1,CSVAGNRPPSEQYF
TRBJ2-5,TRBV28,CASSLLGLSKGETQYF
TRBJ1-4,TRBV15,CATREGGQGQRANEKLFF
TRBJ1-5,TRBV28,CASSHTRDRGNQPQHF
TRBJ2-7,TRBV27,CASTQRGITRPYEQYF
TRBJ2-3,TRBV20-1,CSLQVQSTQYF
TRBJ2-1,TRBV29-1,CSVEKGTSGSESYNEQFF
TRBJ1-6,TRBV4-2,CASSQEVEGASSPLHF
TRBJ1-5,TRBV6-1,CASSDSGVGSGINSNQPQHF
TRBJ2-1,TRBV15,CATSRQPSVTRLNKTSGEQFF
TRBJ2-2,TRBV7-9,CASSRSGTSGRWTGELFF
TRBJ1-2,TRBV9,CASSGPPRVGGGYTF
TRBJ2-6,TRBV14,CASSHGQGNTGANVLTF
TRBJ2-7,TRBV15,CATSRASRTRSMMGYEQYF
TRBJ2-3,TRBV19,CASSRGPGWDTDTQYF
TRBJ2-1,TRBV6-4,CASSAGGRHNEQFF
TRBJ2-6,TRBV19,CATTPVPYSGANVLTF
TRBJ2-3,TRBV18,CASSQGTGLVDTQYF
TRBJ2-1,TRBV6-4,CASSDPGTSGNNEQFF
TRBJ2-7,TRBV5-1,CASATWTSGYEQYF
TRBJ1-2,TRBV6-1,CASSTRTGKKGYTF
TRBJ2-5,TRBV18,CASSPYDRDKTQYF
TRBJ1-1,TRBV7-6,CASSLGNRDMNTEAFF
TRBJ2-1,TRBV7-8,CASSLSIASGSLNEQFF
TRBJ2-3,TRBV23-1,CASSQRLAENTDTQYF
TRBJ2-1,TRBV27,CASSSPGLAGDYEQFF
TRBJ1-1,TRBV5-1,CASARGGGRAFF
TRBJ2-2,TRBV4-1,CASSNHRGANTGELFF
TRBJ2-7,TRBV6-1,CASSVPLWEGGYEQYF
TRBJ2-5,TRBV11-2,CASSLAQAGLQETQYF
TRBJ2-7,TRBV4-1,CASSHGAAPRGYEQYF
TRBJ2-3,TRBV4-3,CASSQDSRADTQYF
TRBJ1-1,TRBV13,CASSPPGQGTTEAFF
TRBJ2-1,TRBV7-2,CASSQRDRPYSYNEQFF
TRBJ2-1,TRBV4-3,CASRPARLAGESSYNEQFF
TRBJ2-7,TRBV7-9,CASKGQGDSYEQYF
TRBJ1-2,TRBV6-5,CASSQGHGYTF
TRBJ1-2,TRBV11-3,CASSLDPGGLGYTF
TRBJ2-7,TRBV27,CASSPRERFYEQYF
TRBJ2-3,TRBV30,CAWSVRGGTDTQYF
TRBJ1-2,TRBV28,CASSFSSNYGYTF
TRBJ1-3,TRBV7-9,CAYERGYGNTIYF
TRBJ1-1,TRBV4-2,CASSQGGDRGSENTEAFF
TRBJ2-1,TRBV6-5,CASSYSPTSGRGEQFF
TRBJ2-1,TRBV9,CASSRGQRSYNEQFF
TRBJ2-1,TRBV6-1,CASSEALTSGRPGGLNEQFF
TRBJ1-2,TRBV2,CASSERTGALYGYTF
TRBJ2-7,TRBV23-1,CASSPGGDRGINEQYF
TRBJ2-7,TRBV21-1,CASSDRTSVSSYEQYF
TRBJ2-6,TRBV4-2,CASSQDMGSAGANVLTF
TRBJ2-2,TRBV11-3,CASSPRPAGELFF
TRBJ2-7,TRBV29-1,CSAKLQGRTSYEQYF
TRBJ1-1,TRBV7-9,CASSCTSGPNTEAFF
TRBJ1-3,TRBV27,CASSFGGPGNTIYF
TRBJ1-3,TRBV15,CATSTEGQGPSRSGNTIYF
TRBJ2-5,TRBV5-1,CASTPRGTSAQETQYF